This TCR beta chain appears in the sequencing data of a study of CXCR3-negative and CXCR3-positive naive CD8 T cells. Findings and limits, study-wide: Fresh PBMCs served for most assays, and CXCR3 expression fell partially after cryopreservation. A higher hydrophobicity marked the TRB CDR3s of CXCR3-positive naive cells versus CXCR3-negative naive cells.

5' RACE with UMI labels generated the TRB cDNA libraries. After re-calling the 5' RACE reads, TCRdb lists one entry per CDR3 protein, DNA absent. The table gives 46,000 or so distinct CDR3 sequences; the top ten clones make up around 1.4% of it. Triplicate sorts of under 350,000 cells per CD8+ subset. Concerning this clonotype itself: Its antigen is unknown.

Per the germline V gene, CDR1 is SGHAT and CDR2 is FQNNGV. The length of the CDR3 is 14 residues. V is TRBV11-2 and J is TRBJ2-7; the TCRdb call, TRBD1, lacks DNA for checking. The clonotype comes from a human donor in good health. Some clones in this sample may be carry-over from other donors' samples. The sequencing input was naive CXCR3- CD8+ T cells from blood. As to subset: CD45RO-CCR7+CD27+CD95- naive CD8+ T cells lacking CXCR3 (TNR3-). This CDR3 is CASSLGQGSHEQYF. The variable domain in full, with the rest retrieved from reference TRBV11-2 and TRBJ2-7, is EAGVAQSPRYKIIEKRQSVAFWCNPISGHATLYWYQQILGQGPKLLIQFQNNGVVDDSQLPKDRFSAERLKGVDSTLKIQPAKLEDSAVYLCASSLGQGSHEQYFGPGTRLTVT.